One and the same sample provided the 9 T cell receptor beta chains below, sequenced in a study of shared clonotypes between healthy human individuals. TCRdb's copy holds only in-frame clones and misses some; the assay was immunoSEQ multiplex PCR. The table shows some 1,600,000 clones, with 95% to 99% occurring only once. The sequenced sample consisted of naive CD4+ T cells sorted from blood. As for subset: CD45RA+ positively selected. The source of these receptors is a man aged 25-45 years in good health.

The CDR3 loop reads CASREAGGTEKLFF. The CDR3 DNA reads TGTGCCAGCAGGGAAGCAGGGGGCACTGAAAAACTGTTTTTT. The rearrangement links TRBV6-5 to TRBJ1-4; 8 positions agree with TRBD1. CDR1 is MNHEY and CDR2 is SVGAGI in the germline V gene. The junction had 7 bases not matched to a gene; V was cut back by 6 bases and J by 7 bases. The CDR3 length is 14 residues.

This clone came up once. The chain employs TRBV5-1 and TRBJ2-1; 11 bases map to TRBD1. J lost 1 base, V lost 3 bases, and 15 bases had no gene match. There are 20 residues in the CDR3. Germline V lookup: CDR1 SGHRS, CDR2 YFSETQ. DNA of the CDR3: TGCGCCAGCAGCTGGGGTTCCCGGGACAGGGGGGAAGCATCCTACAATGAGCAGTTCTTC. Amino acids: CASSWGSRDRGEASYNEQFF.

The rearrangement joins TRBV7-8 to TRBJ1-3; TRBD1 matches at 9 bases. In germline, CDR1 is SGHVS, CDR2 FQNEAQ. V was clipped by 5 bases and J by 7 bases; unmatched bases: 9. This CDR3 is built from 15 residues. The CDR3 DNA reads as TGTGCCAGCAGCCTACAGGGGGCTACGGGCAACACCATATATTTT. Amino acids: CASSLQGATGNTIYF.

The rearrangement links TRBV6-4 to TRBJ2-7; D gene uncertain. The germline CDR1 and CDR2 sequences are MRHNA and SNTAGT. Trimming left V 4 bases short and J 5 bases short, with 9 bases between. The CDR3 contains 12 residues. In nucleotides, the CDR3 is TGTGCCAGCAGTGGGATGGTGGACGAGCAGTACTTC. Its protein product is CASSGMVDEQYF.

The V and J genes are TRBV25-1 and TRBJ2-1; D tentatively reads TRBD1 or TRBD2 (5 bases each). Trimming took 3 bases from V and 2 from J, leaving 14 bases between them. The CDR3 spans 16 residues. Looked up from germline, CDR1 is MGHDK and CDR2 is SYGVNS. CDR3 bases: TGTGCCAGCAGTGACGTGAGGGGTAGTGCCTACAATGAGCAGTTCTTC. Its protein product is CASSDVRGSAYNEQFF.

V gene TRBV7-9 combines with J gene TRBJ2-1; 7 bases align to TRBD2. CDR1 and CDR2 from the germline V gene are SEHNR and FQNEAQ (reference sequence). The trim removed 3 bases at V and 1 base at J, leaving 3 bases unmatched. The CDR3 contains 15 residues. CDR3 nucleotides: TGTGCCAGCAGCTTGCGGGAGTTTTCCTACAATGAGCAGTTCTTC. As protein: CASSLREFSYNEQFF.

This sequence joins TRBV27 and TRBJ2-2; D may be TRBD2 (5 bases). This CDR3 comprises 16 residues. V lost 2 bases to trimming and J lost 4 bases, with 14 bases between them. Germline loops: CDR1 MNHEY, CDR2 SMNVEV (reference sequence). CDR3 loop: CASSLPPSGSTGELFF. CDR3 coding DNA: TGTGCCAGCAGTTTACCACCCTCGGGGTCCACCGGGGAGCTGTTTTTT.

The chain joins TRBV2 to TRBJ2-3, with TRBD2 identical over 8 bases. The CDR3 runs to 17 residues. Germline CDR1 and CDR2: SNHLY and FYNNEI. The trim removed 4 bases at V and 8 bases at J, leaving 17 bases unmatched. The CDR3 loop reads CASSARSGSPGITTQYF. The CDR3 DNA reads TGTGCCAGCAGTGCCCGGAGCGGGAGCCCCGGAATTACTACGCAGTATTTT.

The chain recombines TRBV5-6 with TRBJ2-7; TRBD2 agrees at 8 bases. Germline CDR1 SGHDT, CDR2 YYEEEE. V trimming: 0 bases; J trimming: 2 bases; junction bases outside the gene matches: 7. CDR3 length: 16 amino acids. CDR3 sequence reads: CASSLGHSGSPYEQYF. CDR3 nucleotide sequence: TGTGCCAGCAGCTTGGGACACAGCGGGAGCCCCTACGAGCAGTACTTC.